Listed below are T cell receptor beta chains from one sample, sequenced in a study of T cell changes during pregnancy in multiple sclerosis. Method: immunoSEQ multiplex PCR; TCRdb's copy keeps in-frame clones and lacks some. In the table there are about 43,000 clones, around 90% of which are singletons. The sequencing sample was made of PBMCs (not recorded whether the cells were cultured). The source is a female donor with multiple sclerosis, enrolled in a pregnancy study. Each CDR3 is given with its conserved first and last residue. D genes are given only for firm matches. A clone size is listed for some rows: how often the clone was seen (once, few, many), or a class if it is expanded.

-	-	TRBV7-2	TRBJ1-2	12	CASSSIGQGYTF	TGTGCCAGCAGCTCGATCGGACAAGGCTACACCTTC
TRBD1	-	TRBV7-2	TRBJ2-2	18	CASSKGLTGGSNTGELFF	TGTGCCAGCAGCAAAGGATTGACAGGGGGGTCGAACACCGGGGAGCTGTTTTTT
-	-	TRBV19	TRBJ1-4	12	CASSMDGEKLFF	TGTGCCAGTAGCATGGACGGCGAAAAACTGTTTTTT
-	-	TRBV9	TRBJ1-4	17	CASSVGRDAATNEKLFF	TGTGCCAGCAGCGTAGGCAGGGATGCTGCAACTAATGAAAAACTGTTTTTT
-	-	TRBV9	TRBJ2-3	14	CASSVGTATDTQYF	TGTGCCAGCAGCGTAGGCACAGCCACAGATACGCAGTATTTT
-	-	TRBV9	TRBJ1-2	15	CASSVEPEGVYGYTF	TGTGCCAGCAGCGTAGAGCCAGAAGGAGTCTATGGCTACACCTTC
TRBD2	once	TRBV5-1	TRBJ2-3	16	CASSSGTSAFSDTQYF	TGCGCCAGCAGCTCCGGGACTAGCGCCTTCTCAGATACGCAGTATTTT
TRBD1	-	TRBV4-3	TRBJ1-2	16	CASRPRLQGARDGYTF	TGCGCCAGCAGACCAAGATTGCAGGGGGCGCGGGATGGCTACACCTTC
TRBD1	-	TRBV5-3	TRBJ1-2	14	CARSTGQGTDGYTF	TGTGCCAGAAGCACGGGACAGGGGACGGATGGCTACACCTTC
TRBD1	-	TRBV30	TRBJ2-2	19	CAWSDLKQGAIPNTGELFF	TGTGCCTGGAGCGATTTAAAACAGGGGGCCATCCCGAACACCGGGGAGCTGTTTTTT
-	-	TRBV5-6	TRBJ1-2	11	CASSFSLGYTF	TGTGCCAGCAGCTTCAGTCTTGGCTACACCTTC
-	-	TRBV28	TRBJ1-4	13	CASSPNTWGKLFF	TGTGCCAGCAGTCCCAACACCTGGGGGAAACTGTTTTTT